The following is a T cell receptor beta chain sequence with its context. Antigen specificity is unknown. Clones were sequenced by immunoSEQ multiplex PCR, and TCRdb holds only the in-frame ones, with some missing. The sample carries approximately 92,000 clones, roughly 94% recorded once. This sample is drawn from a study of OX40 agonist ivuxolimab in advanced cancers. On the study more broadly: Three patients had partial responses: one hepatocellular carcinoma, two cutaneous melanoma. Study outcomes and limitations: The authors also found low normalized T-cell clonal expansion in some nonresponders.

The V end was cut by 4 bases, the J end by 8 bases, with 18 bases between. The CDR3 sequence is 14 residues long. The germline gives CDR1 MDHEN, CDR2 SYDVKM. The rearrangement uses TRBV28 and TRBJ2-7; D not certain. The specimen was CD4+ or CD8+ T cells sorted from blood, collected in a trial of the OX40 agonist ivuxolimab. This clonotype was sampled from an adult with an advanced solid tumor such as melanoma, head and neck, liver or kidney cancer. The CDR3: CASSSNTPPEQQYF. DNA for the CDR3: TGTGCCAGCAGTTCTAACACGCCCCCGGAGCAGCAGTACTTC. The complete variable domain, with remaining parts taken from reference TRBV28 and TRBJ2-7, reads DVKVTQSSRYLVKRTGEKVFLECVQDMDHENMFWYRQDPGLGLRLIYFSYDVKMKEKGDIPEGYSVSREKKERFSLILESASTNQTSMYLCASSSNTPPEQQYFGPGTRLTVT.